The following is a T cell receptor beta chain sequence with its context. This specimen includes other DNA sequences encoding the same CDR3. The data derive from a study of cytomegalovirus exposure and HLA in healthy donors. Researchers ran the PCR with 60 Vbeta and 13 Jbeta primers. Generated by immunoSEQ multiplex PCR, the TCRdb table keeps only in-frame clones and is missing some. The table lists 150,000 to 200,000 clones, around 81% of them singletons, with more than 1.5% in the top ten. The CDR3 length is 16 residues. Germline V gene sequence: CDR1 MDHEN, CDR2 SYDVKM. Trimming removed 3 bases at V and 7 bases at J, with 18 bases between.

The sequenced material came from PBMCs. The receptor's source is a man between 18 and 29 years old in good health and CMV-seronegative. The chain carries TRBV28 and TRBJ1-4; tentative D call: TRBD1 (5 bases). CDR3 in amino acids: CASSLRGGGAVEKLFF. Written as DNA, the CDR3 is TGTGCCAGCAGTTTGCGGGGGGGAGGGGCTGTTGAAAAACTGTTTTTT.